One sample yielded the 3 T cell receptor beta chains listed below, sequenced in a study of blood T cell repertoires in COVID-19. The method was immunoSEQ multiplex PCR; TCRdb's version includes in-frame clones alone and lacks a portion of them. The sample has 200,000 to 250,000 clones; about 87% are singletons. The material sequenced was PBMCs or T cells enriched from blood (not recorded which). All receptors derive from a woman aged 50 to 60 who had recovered from COVID-19.

The chain uses TRBV27 and TRBJ1-3; D is possibly TRBD1 (5 bases). The CDR3 has 16 residues. CDR1 is MNHEY and CDR2 is SMNVEV in the germline V gene (reference sequence). V lost 5 bases and J lost 4, with 18 bases in between. CDR3 sequence: CASSPLAGLSGNTIYF. The CDR3 nucleotides are TGTGCCAGCAGTCCCCTGGCGGGACTCTCAGGAAACACCATATATTTT.

This clone was picked up one time. The chain employs TRBV28 and TRBJ2-7; D perhaps matches TRBD1 (5 bases). The V gene's germline CDR1 is MDHEN and CDR2 SYDVKM. The CDR3 has 13 amino acids. The germline V and J ends were trimmed by 6 bases and 2 bases, with 11 bases remaining between them. The CDR3 is CASRSGYTYEQYF. CDR3 coding DNA: TGTGCCAGCAGGTCAGGGTACACCTACGAGCAGTACTTC. The full variable domain, with the rest looked up from reference TRBV28 and TRBJ2-7, is DVKVTQSSRYLVKRTGEKVFLECVQDMDHENMFWYRQDPGLGLRLIYFSYDVKMKEKGDIPEGYSVSREKKERFSLILESASTNQTSMYLCASRSGYTYEQYFGPGTRLTVT.

This chain connects TRBV18 to TRBJ1-2, with a possible D match to TRBD1 (6 bases). The V end lost 2 bases, the J end lost 6 bases, and 10 bases lay between the germline ends. This CDR3 has 13 amino acids. Germline-derived CDR1 and CDR2 are KGHSH and LQKENI. DNA for the CDR3: TGTGCCAGCTCACCAGGACAGTACAATGGCTACACCTTC. Its protein product is CASSPGQYNGYTF. Full variable domain (missing parts from reference TRBV18 and TRBJ1-2): NAGVMQNPRHLVRRRGQEARLRCSPMKGHSHVYWYRQLPEEGLKFMVYLQKENIIDESGMPKERFSAEFPKEGPSILRIQQVVRGDSAAYFCASSPGQYNGYTFGSGTRLTVV.